This T cell receptor beta chain is from a study of cytomegalovirus exposure and HLA in healthy donors. It was with 60 Vbeta and 13 Jbeta primers that the PCR ran. Per the study methods: The count from a later analysis was 65 million to 90 million unique TCR beta chains, 9.5 million to 11 million of them shared. Assay used: immunoSEQ multiplex PCR; TCRdb lists only in-frame clones, some missing. For V, J and clone size, that table is used; D and trimming come from the DNA. The sample lists about 150,000 clones, 75% to 85% occurring once. Regarding this clone: Antigen unknown.

The CDR3 is 15 residues long. Trimming took 3 bases from V and 5 from J; bases not matched to a gene: 5. Germline CDR1 MNHNS, CDR2 SASEGT. Study-wide findings and caveats: Researchers catalogued about 150 TCR beta chains as cytomegalovirus-associated.

The sequence was obtained from a woman between 35 and 50 years old in good health and CMV-seronegative. The rearrangement links TRBV6-1 to TRBJ2-2; 8 nucleotides align to TRBD2. The sample consisted of PBMCs. The CDR3 is CASSEERGRTGELFF. The CDR3 region has the DNA TGTGCCAGCAGTGAGGAGCGGGGGAGGACCGGGGAGCTGTTTTTT.